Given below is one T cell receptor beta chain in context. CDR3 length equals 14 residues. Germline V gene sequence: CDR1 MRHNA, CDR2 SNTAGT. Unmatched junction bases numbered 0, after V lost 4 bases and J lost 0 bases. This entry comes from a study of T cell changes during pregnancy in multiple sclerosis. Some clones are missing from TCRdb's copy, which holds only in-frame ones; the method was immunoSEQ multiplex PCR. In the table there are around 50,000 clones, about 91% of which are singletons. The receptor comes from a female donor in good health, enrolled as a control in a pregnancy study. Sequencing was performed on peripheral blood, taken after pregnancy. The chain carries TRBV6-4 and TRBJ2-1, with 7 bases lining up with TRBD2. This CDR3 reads CASSGGSSYNEQFF. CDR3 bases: TGTGCCAGCAGTGGCGGGAGCTCCTACAATGAGCAGTTCTTC.